Listed here are 25 T cell receptor beta chains from one sample, sequenced in a study of T cells after yellow fever vaccination. MiXCR, applied by TCRdb to the 5' RACE reads, yields one record per CDR3 protein. The repertoire has about 630,000 distinct CDR3 sequences, around an eighth of them found once; the top ten carry about 15%. Source: PBMCs, taken on the day of the yellow fever booster vaccination. Every receptor here comes from a man in his thirties or forties who received the YFV17D yellow fever vaccine.

This chain links TRBV7-9 with TRBJ2-7; weak D call: TRBD1 (6 bases). Per the germline V gene, CDR1 is SEHNR and CDR2 is FQNEAQ (reference sequence). There are 14 residues in the CDR3. V gave up 4 bases and J gave up 0 bases, with 10 bases separating them. The chain's CDR3 is CASSSQTGSYEQYF. The CDR3 nucleotides read TGTGCCAGCAGCTCGCAGACAGGCTCCTACGAGCAGTACTTC. Full variable domain (outside the CDR3, taken from reference TRBV7-9 and TRBJ2-7): DTGVSQNPRHKITKRGQNVTFRCDPISEHNRLYWYRQTLGQGPEFLTYFQNEAQLEKSRLLSDRFSAERPKGSFSTLEIQRTEQGDSAMYLCASSSQTGSYEQYFGPGTRLTVT.

This rearrangement joins TRBV6-1 to TRBJ1-6; TRBD1 aligns across 7 bases. In germline, CDR1 is MNHNS, CDR2 SASEGT. Trimming at V came to 8 bases and at J to 0 bases, leaving 13 bases not matched to a gene. The CDR3 loop spans 18 amino acids. CDR3 residues: CASVSPGGGSSYNSPLHF. In DNA form, the CDR3 reads TGTGCCAGCGTCTCTCCAGGGGGAGGGAGCTCCTATAATTCACCCCTCCACTTT.

This chain uses TRBV27 with TRBJ2-1, with 9 bases identical to TRBD1. After removal of 4 bases from V and 7 bases from J, the junction contained 11 bases not matched to a gene. The germline CDR1 and CDR2 sequences are MNHEY and SMNVEV (reference sequence). The CDR3 covers 16 residues. Here the CDR3 reads CASSYEIGTGSNEQFF. Here the CDR3 DNA reads TGTGCCAGCAGTTACGAAATCGGGACAGGGTCGAATGAGCAGTTCTTC.

In its sample, this clonotype was seen many times. The rearrangement uses TRBV20-1 and TRBJ2-3; 9 bases are a match to TRBD2. Per germline, CDR1 DFQATT and CDR2 SNEGSKA (reference sequence). CDR3 length equals 15 residues. The junction had 6 bases not matched to a gene; V was cut back by 1 base and J by 4 bases. Here the CDR3 DNA reads TGCAGTGCTAGAGCATTTCTAGCGGGACCAGATACGCAGTATTTT. Translation gives CSARAFLAGPDTQYF.

This clonotype was seen more than once but under ten times. The chain is built from TRBV12-3 or TRBV12-4 and TRBJ2-2; D uncertain. This CDR3 has 12 residues. The ends were cut back, 5 bases at V and 7 bases at J, with 8 bases in the middle. The CDR3 region is CASSTWDGELFF. The CDR3 DNA follows: TGTGCCAGCAGTACGTGGGACGGGGAGCTGTTTTTT.

This clonotype occurred many times. V usage is TRBV7-2 and J usage is TRBJ2-1; 9 nucleotides agree with TRBD1. CDR1 is SGHTA and CDR2 is FQGNSA in the germline V gene. V gave up 5 bases and J gave up 6 bases; unmatched junction bases: 8. The CDR3 is made up of 15 amino acids. Here the CDR3 DNA reads TGTGCCAGCAGCCGCCGGGACAGGGTAGTCAATGAGCAGTTCTTC. It codes for CASSRRDRVVNEQFF.

V gene TRBV30 combines with J gene TRBJ1-5, with D perhaps TRBD1 (6 bases). CDR1 GTSNPN and CDR2 SVGIG come from the germline V gene (reference sequence). Trimming removed 0 bases from V and 1 base from J, with 10 bases in between. The length of the CDR3 is 15 residues. The CDR3 sequence is CAWSVGGTSNQPQHF. DNA of the CDR3: TGTGCCTGGAGTGTAGGAGGGACAAGCAATCAGCCCCAGCATTTT.

This clonotype was found a few times. The rearrangement uses TRBV3-1 and TRBJ1-1; 7 bases are a match to TRBD1. Germline CDR1 and CDR2: LGHDT and YNNKEL (reference sequence). This CDR3 region has 15 residues. The J segment lost 4 bases and the V segment lost 6 bases, leaving 11 bases of the junction unmatched. This CDR3 is CASRPRGQGVTEAFF. Written as DNA, the CDR3 is TGTGCCAGCAGACCCCGGGGGCAGGGGGTCACTGAAGCTTTCTTT. The full variable domain, in which reference TRBV3-1 and TRBJ1-1 provide the parts outside the CDR3, is DTAVSQTPKYLVTQMGNDKSIKCEQNLGHDTMYWYKQDSKKFLKIMFSYNNKELIINETVPNRFSPKSPDKAHLNLHINSLELGDSAVYFCASRPRGQGVTEAFFGQGTRLTVV.

This chain links TRBV5-1 with TRBJ2-6; a possible D gene is TRBD1 (7 bases). Trimming removed 2 bases at V and 0 bases at J, with 15 bases between. This CDR3 has 18 residues. The germline V gene has CDR1 SGHRS and CDR2 YFSETQ. The CDR3 nucleotides are TGCGCCAGCAGCTTAGGCCAGGGGGGCGGCTCTGGGGCCAACGTCCTGACTTTC. Protein product: CASSLGQGGGSGANVLTF.

This sequence joins TRBV30 and TRBJ1-4; possibly TRBD1 for D (5 bases). V was trimmed by 0 bases and J by 5 bases, leaving 19 bases between them. This CDR3 is 17 amino acids long. The V gene's germline CDR1 is GTSNPN and CDR2 SVGIG (reference sequence). The CDR3 bases are TGTGCCTGGAGTGTTGCTAGTCAGGGCCTCTACAATGAAAAACTGTTTTTT. It translates to CAWSVASQGLYNEKLFF. Variable domain in full (rest from reference TRBV30 and TRBJ1-4): SQTIHQWPATLVQPVGSPLSLECTVEGTSNPNLYWYRQAAGRGLQLLFYSVGIGQISSEVPQNLSASRPQDRQFILSSKKLLLSDSGFYLCAWSVASQGLYNEKLFFGSGTQLSVL.

This clonotype appeared a few times. Relative to the germline gene, one junction end is altered; a read error may explain this. The J gene is TRBJ2-2, the V gene TRBV7-2; D is perhaps TRBD1 (5 bases). Germline assignment: CDR1 SGHTA and CDR2 FQGNSA. The CDR3 loop spans 15 amino acids. The CDR3 here is CASSLQDTKTGELFF. As DNA, the CDR3 is TGTGCCAGCAGCTTACAGGACACGAAGACCGGGGAGCTGTTTTTT. Supplemented by reference TRBV7-2 and TRBJ2-2, the full variable domain reads GAGVSQSPSNKVTEKGKDVELRCDPISGHTALYWYRQSLGQGLEFLIYFQGNSAPDKSGLPSDRFSAERTGGSVSTLTIQRTQQEDSAVYLCASSLQDTKTGELFFGEGSRLTVL.

There are many counts of this clonotype. This sequence joins TRBV5-1 and TRBJ2-3, with 9 bases aligning to TRBD2. There are 17 residues in the CDR3. Germline V gives CDR1 SGHRS, CDR2 YFSETQ. After removal of 1 base from V and 0 bases from J, the junction contained 6 bases not matched to a gene. The CDR3 region is CASSLTLAGSSTDTQYF. In nucleotides, the CDR3 is TGCGCCAGCAGCTTGACCCTAGCGGGGTCTAGCACAGATACGCAGTATTTT.

This rearrangement joins TRBV6-2 or TRBV6-3 to TRBJ2-1; 8 nucleotides agree with TRBD1. J gave up 4 bases and V 5 bases, and 7 bases lay outside the gene matches. CDR3 length equals 15 residues. The V gene's germline CDR1 is MNHEY and CDR2 SVGEGT. DNA for the CDR3: TGTGCCAGCAGTCGTACAGGGGGTCGGTACAATGAGCAGTTCTTC. Amino acid sequence: CASSRTGGRYNEQFF.

At least ten counts were recorded for this clonotype. The genes are TRBV5-4 and TRBJ2-7; 7 bases are shared with TRBD1. This CDR3 comprises 14 residues. Germline lookup yields CDR1 SGHNT and CDR2 YYREEE (reference sequence). V shed 5 bases, J shed 2 bases, and the junction held 7 bases outside the gene matches. DNA for the CDR3: TGTGCCAGCAGATCCGGGACAGACCCCTACGAGCAGTACTTC. It yields the protein CASRSGTDPYEQYF.

This chain joins TRBV5-5 and TRBJ2-5; TRBD1 agrees at 11 bases. V dropped 7 bases and J dropped 5; count of bases not matched to a gene: 7. In germline, CDR1 is SGHKS, CDR2 YYEKEE (reference sequence). The CDR3 is 14 amino acids. CDR3 bases: TGTGCCAGCGGCCCTGGGACAGGGGGGGAGACCCAGTACTTC. Amino acid sequence: CASGPGTGGETQYF.

This chain uses TRBV6-2 or TRBV6-3 with TRBJ2-1, with a weak D call TRBD2 (6 bases). Per germline, CDR1 MNHEY and CDR2 SVGEGT. The CDR3 loop spans 15 amino acids. Deletions cut 8 bases from V and 4 bases from J, with 18 bases between. This chain's CDR3 is CASCLRGLGYNEQFF. In nucleotides, the CDR3 is TGTGCCAGCTGTTTGCGGGGCCTGGGGTACAATGAGCAGTTCTTC.

This clonotype was picked up a small number of times. V usage is TRBV4-1 and J usage is TRBJ2-3; a weak D match, TRBD1 (6 bases). The CDR3 is 17 amino acids. Germline CDR1 is MGHRA and CDR2 is YSYEKL. V shed 0 bases and J shed 0 bases, with 13 bases lying between them. DNA for the CDR3: TGCGCCAGCAGCCAAGATAGGGGCAGGGGAAGCACAGATACGCAGTATTTT. It is translated as CASSQDRGRGSTDTQYF.

J is TRBJ2-1 and V is TRBV28, with TRBD2 matching 16 bases. Germline CDR1 MDHEN, CDR2 SYDVKM. The CDR3 runs 18 residues. V was pared by 7 bases and J by 9 bases, with 15 bases of the junction left unmatched. The CDR3 spells CASMTPGLAGGPAFEQFF. The CDR3 DNA follows: TGTGCCAGCATGACGCCGGGACTAGCGGGAGGGCCCGCCTTTGAGCAGTTCTTC.

In this sample, this clonotype turned up a few times. This chain joins TRBV6-5 and TRBJ1-2; D not resolved. Germline-derived CDR1 and CDR2 are MNHEY and SVGAGI. The CDR3 is 14 residues long. V gave up 0 bases and J gave up 4 bases, with 9 bases separating them. Here the CDR3 reads CASSYSKGSYGYTF. In DNA form, the CDR3 reads TGTGCCAGCAGTTACTCGAAGGGTAGCTATGGCTACACCTTC.

This rearrangement joins TRBV20-1 to TRBJ2-4; tentative D call: TRBD2 (5 bases). In germline, CDR1 is DFQATT, CDR2 SNEGSKA (reference sequence). V was cut by 6 bases and J by 1 base, with 16 bases left in between. The CDR3 is made up of 15 amino acids. DNA of the CDR3: TGCAGTGCAGCGGCACTAGTTGGTGCCAAAAACATTCAGTACTTC. As protein: CSAAALVGAKNIQYF.

This clonotype was seen a few times. The chain employs TRBV4-2 and TRBJ2-5; 7 bases fit TRBD2. The CDR3 runs 19 residues. Germline V gene data show CDR1 as LGHNA and CDR2 as YNFKEQ. The V gene end was trimmed by 5 bases and the J gene end by 0 bases; junction bases not matched to a gene: 18. This chain's CDR3 is CASSSRGRAGSAYQETQYF. In DNA, the CDR3 is TGTGCCAGCAGCTCAAGGGGTAGAGCGGGATCCGCGTACCAAGAGACCCAGTACTTC.

This clonotype appeared many times. The chain is built from TRBV5-1 and TRBJ2-7, with D possibly called TRBD1 or TRBD2 (5 bases each). The CDR3 runs 14 residues. Trimming pared 4 bases from V and 0 bases from J, leaving 11 bases between. The germline CDR1 and CDR2 sequences are SGHRS and YFSETQ. CDR3 nucleotide sequence: TGCGCCAGCAGCCGGGACGGGCCCTCCTACGAGCAGTACTTC. Protein product: CASSRDGPSYEQYF.

This clonotype was counted a few times. The chain uses TRBV29-1 and TRBJ2-3; D remains unclear. Trimming cost V 7 bases and J 6 bases, with 17 bases left between them. This CDR3 is built from 13 residues. Per the germline V gene, CDR1 is SQVTM and CDR2 is ANQGSEA. The CDR3 spells CSGHYSTADTQYF. The CDR3 DNA is TGCAGCGGCCACTACTCAACGGCCGATACGCAGTATTTT.

This clonotype was recorded a few times. The V call is TRBV18, the J call TRBJ2-1; D is possibly TRBD1 (5 bases). The CDR3 is 14 amino acids. Germline V gives CDR1 KGHSH, CDR2 LQKENI. The V and J ends lost 2 bases and 9 bases respectively, with 14 bases between them. CDR3 in amino acids: CASSPSRAPFEQFF. CDR3 DNA: TGTGCCAGCTCACCATCCAGGGCTCCATTTGAGCAGTTCTTC.

The rearrangement joins TRBV19 to TRBJ2-6; D is undetermined. The CDR3 spans 16 residues. From germline, CDR1 is LNHDA and CDR2 SQIVND (reference sequence). Trimming removed 11 bases at V and 4 bases at J, with 21 bases between. DNA of the CDR3: TGTGCCCGACTCTCTCCTATTCGAAGAGGGGCCAACGTCCTGACTTTC. This codes for CARLSPIRRGANVLTF. The entire variable domain, with the rest obtained from reference TRBV19 and TRBJ2-6, is as follows: DGGITQSPKYLFRKEGQNVTLSCEQNLNHDAMYWYRQDPGQGLRLIYYSQIVNDFQKGDIAEGYSVSREKKESFPLTVTSAQKNPTAFYLCARLSPIRRGANVLTFGAGSRLTVL.